This record covers a single T cell receptor beta chain. Other DNA sequences in the same sample also yield this CDR3. The sample originates from a study of shared clonotypes between healthy human individuals. The repertoire was sequenced with immunoSEQ multiplex PCR; TCRdb's copy has only in-frame clones and lacks some. Among about 1.1 million clones listed, 70% to 80% were seen once. V lost 4 bases and J lost 3, with 13 bases in between. Germline V gene data show CDR1 as MDHEN and CDR2 as SYDVKM. The CDR3 covers 15 residues. The TCR comes from a man aged 18 to 30 in good health. Some clones in this sample may be carry-over from other donors' samples. This chain links TRBV28 with TRBJ1-5; maybe TRBD1 (5 bases). Sequenced sample: memory CD4+ T cells from PBMCs. Subset: CD45RA-negative fraction. CDR3 amino acids: CASSSLQGVNQPQHF. In DNA form, the CDR3 reads TGTGCCAGCAGTTCCCTCCAGGGTGTCAATCAGCCCCAGCATTTT.